The 29 T cell receptor beta chains listed next were all sequenced from one sample in a study of tumour-infiltrating T cells in Burkitt lymphoma. Here immunoSEQ multiplex PCR was the method, and the copy in TCRdb shows in-frame clones only, minus some. The sample lists more than 2,000 clones, approximately 16% seen once, with about 10% in the top ten. Sequences were obtained from tumor tissue from a relapse. The receptors stem from a human donor with relapsed Burkitt lymphoma.

The chain has TRBV10-3 and TRBJ1-6; 9 positions agree with TRBD1. The germline V gene encodes CDR1 ENHRY and CDR2 SYGVKD. The CDR3 has 15 residues. V shed 6 bases and J 7 bases; nucleotides not matched to a gene: 7. The CDR3 bases are TGTGCCATCAGGAGGGGACAGGGAACGAATTCACCCCTCCACTTT. Translation: CAIRRGQGTNSPLHF.

The V call is TRBV30, the J call TRBJ2-2, with D hard to call. This CDR3 comprises 11 residues. Germline loops: CDR1 GTSNPN, CDR2 SVGIG (reference sequence). V was shortened by 4 bases and J by 1 base, with 1 base between the two germline ends. CDR3 DNA sequence: TGTGCCTGGAAGAACACCGGGGAGCTGTTTTTT. Protein product: CAWKNTGELFF. Full variable domain (rest looked up from reference TRBV30 and TRBJ2-2): SQTIHQWPATLVQPVGSPLSLECTVEGTSNPNLYWYRQAAGRGLQLLFYSVGIGQISSEVPQNLSASRPQDRQFILSSKKLLLSDSGFYLCAWKNTGELFFGEGSRLTVL.

The chain employs TRBV2 and TRBJ2-2; 12 positions match TRBD2. Germline CDR1 and CDR2: SNHLY and FYNNEI. The CDR3 extends over 15 amino acids. With 6 bases clipped from V and 5 bases from J, the junction kept 4 bases outside the gene matches. CDR3 in amino acids: CASRPLAGGTGELFF. In DNA form, the CDR3 reads TGTGCCAGCAGACCACTAGCGGGAGGAACCGGGGAGCTGTTTTTT.

This clone was recorded a few times. The rearrangement uses TRBV5-1 and TRBJ1-2; 9 nucleotides line up with TRBD1. The CDR3 spans 13 residues. The V and J ends lost 2 bases and 6 bases, in that order; junction bases with no gene match: 2. CDR1 and CDR2 (germline): SGHRS, YFSETQ. In DNA form, the CDR3 reads TGCGCCAGCAGCTTCTACAGGGGGCATGGCTACACCTTC. It translates to CASSFYRGHGYTF.

This clone has more than one count but fewer than ten. This sequence joins TRBV5-6 and TRBJ2-3; D is uncertain. This CDR3 spans 14 amino acids. V was pared by 0 bases and J by 6 bases, with 11 bases between. CDR1 is SGHDT, CDR2 YYEEEE, per germline. The CDR3 reads CASSLALGRDTQYF. The CDR3 DNA is TGTGCCAGCAGCTTGGCCCTAGGGCGGGATACGCAGTATTTT.

V and J are TRBV14 and TRBJ1-2; D possibly corresponds to TRBD1 (6 bases). Germline V lookup: CDR1 SGHDN, CDR2 FVKESK. This CDR3 comprises 14 residues. V shed 4 bases and J shed 8 bases, with 17 bases lying between them. CDR3 DNA sequence: TGTGCCAGCAGCCCCTTACAGGGTTCCAGCGGCTACACCTTC. Protein product: CASSPLQGSSGYTF. The whole variable domain, remainder taken from reference TRBV14 and TRBJ1-2, is EAGVTQFPSHSVIEKGQTVTLRCDPISGHDNLYWYRRVMGKEIKFLLHFVKESKQDESGMPNNRFLAERTGGTYSTLKVQPAELEDSGVYFCASSPLQGSSGYTFGSGTRLTVV.

The DNA for the CDR3 is TGTGCCAGCTCACCATCGCGAACTAATGAAAAACTGTTTTTT. Amino acid sequence: CASSPSRTNEKLFF. The chain employs TRBV18 and TRBJ1-4; D is ambiguous. V shed 2 bases and J shed 1 base, with 5 bases lying between them. Germline V gene lookup returns CDR1 KGHSH and CDR2 LQKENI. The CDR3 runs to 14 residues. Full variable domain (rest looked up from reference TRBV18 and TRBJ1-4): NAGVMQNPRHLVRRRGQEARLRCSPMKGHSHVYWYRQLPEEGLKFMVYLQKENIIDESGMPKERFSAEFPKEGPSILRIQQVVRGDSAAYFCASSPSRTNEKLFFGSGTQLSVL.

Only a few counts were recorded for this clone. J is TRBJ2-7 and V is TRBV29-1; a weak D match, TRBD1 (6 bases). Germline V gene sequence: CDR1 SQVTM, CDR2 ANQGSEA. There are 13 residues in the CDR3. Trimming shortened V by 4 bases and J by 0 bases, and 10 bases separated the two germline ends. CDR3 coding DNA: TGCAGCGTTGGTCGGACAGACTCCTACGAGCAGTACTTC. It encodes CSVGRTDSYEQYF.

This chain uses TRBV14 with TRBJ2-7; D remains ambiguous. The germline V gene encodes CDR1 SGHDN and CDR2 FVKESK. V gave up 5 bases and J gave up 0 bases, with 5 bases separating them. The CDR3 consists of 12 residues. The CDR3 sequence is CASSTYSYEQYF. The CDR3 DNA follows: TGTGCCAGCAGCACCTACTCCTACGAGCAGTACTTC.

This clone occurred a few times. The genes are TRBV6-4 and TRBJ1-4; tentative D call: TRBD1 (6 bases). Germline V CDR1 and CDR2: MRHNA, SNTAGT. The V gene lost 3 bases and the J gene lost 8 bases, with 13 bases spanning the gap. The CDR3 is made up of 14 amino acids. For the CDR3, the DNA is TGTGCCAGCAGTGAAAACAGGGTTGGCGAAAAACTGTTTTTT. It translates to CASSENRVGEKLFF.

This clone is labeled large. The rearrangement joins TRBV5-1 to TRBJ1-6; D gene uncertain. CDR1 and CDR2 (germline): SGHRS, YFSETQ. This CDR3 region has 15 residues. Between the trimmed V and J ends, which lost 4 bases and 5 bases, there was a span of 13 bases. The CDR3 DNA reads TGCGCCAGCAGCGCGGATGTCACCAATAATTCACCCCTCCACTTT. Protein: CASSADVTNNSPLHF.

J is TRBJ2-1 and V is TRBV30; D is unclear. There are 13 residues in the CDR3. Germline CDR1 and CDR2: GTSNPN and SVGIG (reference sequence). V was pared by 1 base and J by 8 bases, with 12 bases between. The CDR3 nucleotides read TGTGCCTGGAGTGGGGGTACGAAGCATGAGCAGTTCTTC. Translating gives CAWSGGTKHEQFF.

The chain couples TRBV5-6 to TRBJ1-1; D uncertain. The CDR3 sequence is 12 residues long. Per the germline V gene, CDR1 is SGHDT and CDR2 is YYEEEE. The V and J ends lost 0 bases and 0 bases respectively, with 0 bases between them. The CDR3 sequence is CASSLVNTEAFF. CDR3 nucleotides: TGTGCCAGCAGCTTGGTGAACACTGAAGCTTTCTTT.

This sequence joins TRBV19 and TRBJ1-1; D is possibly TRBD1 (6 bases). V lost 5 bases to trimming and J lost 1 base, with 14 bases between them. From germline, CDR1 is LNHDA and CDR2 SQIVND (reference sequence). The CDR3 runs 15 residues. CDR3 protein: CASSLPGHRNTEAFF. The DNA of the CDR3 is TGTGCCAGTAGTTTGCCGGGACACCGGAACACTGAAGCTTTCTTT.

The sample holds a few counts of this clone. The CDR3 DNA reads as TGTGCCAGCAGTTACTCCGGGACAGGGGACCAAGAGACCCAGTACTTC. This translates into CASSYSGTGDQETQYF. This chain connects TRBV6-6 to TRBJ2-5, with 10 nucleotides matching TRBD1. The V gene end was trimmed by 0 bases and the J gene end by 0 bases; junction bases not matched to a gene: 1. This CDR3 region has 16 residues. Germline V gives CDR1 MNHNY, CDR2 SVGAGI (reference sequence).

In this sample, this clone turned up a few times. The J gene is TRBJ2-7, the V gene TRBV15; 9 bases line up with TRBD1. Germline CDR1 LNHNV, CDR2 YYDKDF (reference sequence). This CDR3 is 15 amino acids long. Losses at the gene ends were 2 bases for V and 5 bases for J; bases not matched to a gene: 7. The DNA for the CDR3 is TGTGCCACCAGCAGACTTGGGACAGGGAACGACGAGCAGTACTTC. The encoded protein is CATSRLGTGNDEQYF.

This chain uses TRBV2 with TRBJ1-6; 7 bases agree with TRBD1. V shed 4 bases and J 4 bases; nucleotides not matched to a gene: 4. The CDR3 extends over 15 amino acids. Germline values: CDR1 SNHLY, CDR2 FYNNEI. The CDR3 bases are TGTGCCAGCAGTGTACAGGGGATGTATAATTCACCCCTCCACTTT. It is translated as CASSVQGMYNSPLHF. Full variable domain (outside the CDR3, taken from reference TRBV2 and TRBJ1-6): EPEVTQTPSHQVTQMGQEVILRCVPISNHLYFYWYRQILGQKVEFLVSFYNNEISEKSEIFDDQFSVERPDGSNFTLKIRSTKLEDSAMYFCASSVQGMYNSPLHFGNGTRLTVT.

CDR3 sequence (DNA): TGTGCCAGTAGGATTCAGACAGGCGAACTGTTTTTT. Protein sequence: CASRIQTGELFF. The chain links TRBV19 to TRBJ1-4; tentatively, D is TRBD1 (6 bases). This CDR3 has 12 amino acids. Germline V CDR1 and CDR2: LNHDA, SQIVND (reference sequence). Trimming shortened V by 6 bases and J by 12 bases, and 14 bases separated the two germline ends.

This clone turned up a few times. This chain uses TRBV6-1 with TRBJ1-2; a possible D gene is TRBD1 (5 bases). In germline, CDR1 is MNHNS, CDR2 SASEGT. The CDR3 spans 13 residues. Trimming took 5 bases from V and 4 from J, leaving 11 bases between them. Here the CDR3 DNA reads TGTGCCAGCAGTCTCGCGGGGGGCTATGGCTACACCTTC. Translation gives CASSLAGGYGYTF.

The V gene is TRBV4-1, the J gene TRBJ1-3; D ambiguous. V shed 0 bases and J shed 4 bases, with 10 bases lying between them. Germline CDR1 MGHRA, CDR2 YSYEKL. CDR3 length equals 15 residues. CDR3 nucleotides: TGCGCCAGCAGCCAAGAGGATTTCCGCGGAAACACCATATATTTT. It encodes CASSQEDFRGNTIYF.

This clone has only a few counts. The chain links TRBV27 to TRBJ2-5; maybe TRBD1 (6 bases). Trimming removed 9 bases at V and 9 bases at J, with 26 bases between. The CDR3 has 15 residues. Germline V CDR1 and CDR2: MNHEY, SMNVEV (reference sequence). The CDR3 DNA follows: TGTGCCAGTCGGACCCAGGGGACCGCCAAGGGGGCCCAGTACTTC. Its translation: CASRTQGTAKGAQYF.

On this clone itself: Other DNA sequences in the sample encode the same CDR3. This chain connects TRBV2 to TRBJ2-5, with D perhaps TRBD2 (7 bases). This CDR3 comprises 12 residues. Germline CDR1 and CDR2: SNHLY and FYNNEI. Trimming removed 6 bases at V and 7 bases at J, with 12 bases between. The CDR3 here is CASSPGGGTQYF. DNA of the CDR3: TGTGCCAGCAGCCCGGGGGGCGGGACCCAGTACTTC.

The gene calls are TRBV6-1 and TRBJ2-1; 8 nucleotides align to TRBD1. J lost 6 bases, V lost 5 bases, and 3 bases had no gene match. This CDR3 is 13 amino acids long. The germline V gene encodes CDR1 MNHNS and CDR2 SASEGT. The CDR3 loop is CASSRTGTNEQFF. CDR3 nucleotides: TGTGCCAGCAGTCGGACAGGGACCAATGAGCAGTTCTTC.

In its sample, this clone was seen a few times. This rearrangement joins TRBV6-1 to TRBJ1-2; D not certain. CDR3 length equals 12 residues. The V and J ends lost 10 bases and 1 base respectively, with 10 bases between them. Germline CDR1 MNHNS, CDR2 SASEGT. The CDR3 loop is CATDFRNYGYTF. The CDR3 region has the DNA TGTGCCACCGATTTTCGTAACTATGGCTACACCTTC.

This clone occurred a few times. V usage is TRBV6-1 and J usage is TRBJ2-1, with 9 bases identical to TRBD1. The V gene's germline CDR1 is MNHNS and CDR2 SASEGT. The junction had 6 bases not matched to a gene; V was cut back by 6 bases and J by 3 bases. The CDR3 sequence is 15 residues long. DNA for the CDR3: TGTGCCAGCAGGAAACAGGGGGCAAACTACAATGAGCAGTTCTTC. This codes for CASRKQGANYNEQFF.

This chain joins TRBV7-2 and TRBJ2-1; 10 nucleotides match TRBD1. From germline, CDR1 is SGHTA and CDR2 FQGNSA. The CDR3 loop spans 15 amino acids. V lost 4 bases to trimming and J lost 8 bases; unmatched junction nucleotides: 8. The CDR3 loop reads CASSSPGTGAYEQFF. The CDR3 coding sequence is TGTGCCAGCAGCTCCCCCGGGACAGGGGCCTATGAGCAGTTCTTC.

For this clone: Other DNA sequences within the sample encode an identical CDR3. The chain uses TRBV27 and TRBJ1-1; a weak D match, TRBD1 (5 bases). The CDR3 extends over 15 amino acids. The V end was cut by 1 base, the J end by 1 base, with 10 bases between. Per the germline V gene, CDR1 is MNHEY and CDR2 is SMNVEV (reference sequence). The CDR3 region is CASSLYGGENTEAFF. Written as DNA, the CDR3 is TGTGCCAGCAGTTTATACGGGGGAGAGAACACTGAAGCTTTCTTT.

The table lists this clone with a few counts. The CDR3 DNA reads as TGTGCCAGCAGCCCCCACGCGGGCCGGACTGAAGCTTTCTTT. Its translation: CASSPHAGRTEAFF. The chain recombines TRBV11-1 with TRBJ1-1, with D hard to call. The CDR3 is 14 residues long. V dropped 5 bases and J dropped 5 bases, with 15 bases sitting between them. Germline CDR1 is SGHAT and CDR2 is FQDESV (reference sequence).

This clone was counted a few times. The J gene is TRBJ2-5, the V gene TRBV21-1. TRBV21-1 is recorded as a pseudogene. The length of the CDR3 is 16 residues. CDR3 DNA sequence: TGTGCCAGCAGCAAAGCACCGGGGGCTTTGCAAGAGACCCAGTACTTC. Translated: CASSKAPGALQETQYF.